This entry features one TCR beta chain sequence. Antigen specificity is unknown. The data originate from a study of T cells in localized non-small cell lung cancer. Study findings and constraints: Longer overall survival associated with higher blood T cell density; shorter survival with higher adjacent-lung clonality. Median detection of top 100 tumor clones in adjacent lung was 57 clones. As only one tumor region underwent sequencing, heterogeneity remains possible.

The CDR3 is made up of 15 amino acids. The V gene lost 5 bases and the J gene lost 5 bases, with 15 bases spanning the gap. Per germline, CDR1 SEHNR and CDR2 FQNEAQ (reference sequence). Sequencing used immunoSEQ multiplex PCR; TCRdb keeps in-frame clones, though not all of them. The sample has about 24,000 clones, over 75% seen once. The rearrangement joins TRBV7-9 to TRBJ2-2; D unclear. The sequenced sample was PBMCs, obtained before any cancer treatment. This receptor was taken from a man aged 40-75 years with stage II lung adenocarcinoma. The CDR3 DNA is TGTGCCAGCAGCCCACAAATTAGGGCGACCGGGGAGCTGTTTTTT. The encoded protein is CASSPQIRATGELFF.